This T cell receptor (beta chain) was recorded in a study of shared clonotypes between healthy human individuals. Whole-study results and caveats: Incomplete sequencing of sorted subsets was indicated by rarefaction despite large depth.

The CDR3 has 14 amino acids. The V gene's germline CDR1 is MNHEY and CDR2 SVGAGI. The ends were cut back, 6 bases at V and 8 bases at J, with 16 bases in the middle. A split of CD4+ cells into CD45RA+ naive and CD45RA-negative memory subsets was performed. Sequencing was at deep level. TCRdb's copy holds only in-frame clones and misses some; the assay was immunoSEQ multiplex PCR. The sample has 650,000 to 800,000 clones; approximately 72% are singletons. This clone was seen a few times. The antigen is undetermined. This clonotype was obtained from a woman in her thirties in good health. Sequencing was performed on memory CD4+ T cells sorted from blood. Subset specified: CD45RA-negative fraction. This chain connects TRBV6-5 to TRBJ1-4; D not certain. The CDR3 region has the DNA TGTGCCAGCAGGATTACCCCACGGACCGAAAAACTGTTTTTT. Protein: CASRITPRTEKLFF.